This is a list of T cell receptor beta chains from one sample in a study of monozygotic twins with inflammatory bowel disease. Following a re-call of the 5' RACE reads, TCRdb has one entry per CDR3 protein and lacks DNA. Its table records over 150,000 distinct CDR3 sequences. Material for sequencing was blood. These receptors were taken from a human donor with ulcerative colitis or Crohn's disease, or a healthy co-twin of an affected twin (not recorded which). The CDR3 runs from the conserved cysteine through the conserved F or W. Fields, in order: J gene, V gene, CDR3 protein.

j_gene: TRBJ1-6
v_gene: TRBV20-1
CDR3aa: CSAHGNSPLHF

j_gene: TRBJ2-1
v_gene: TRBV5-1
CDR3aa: CASSLPGTNYNEQFF

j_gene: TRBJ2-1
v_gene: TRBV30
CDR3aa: CAWSFGWSYNEQFF

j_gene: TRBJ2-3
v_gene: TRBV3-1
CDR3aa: CASSQETVASTDTQYF

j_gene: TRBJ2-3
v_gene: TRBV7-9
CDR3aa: CASSLNGFITDTQYF

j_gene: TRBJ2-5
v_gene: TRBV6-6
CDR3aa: CASSYRGPWTSGRAETQYF

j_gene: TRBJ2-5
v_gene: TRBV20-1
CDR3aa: CSARDGVALETQYF

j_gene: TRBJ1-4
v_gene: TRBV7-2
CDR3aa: CASSPRSRAYNEKLFF

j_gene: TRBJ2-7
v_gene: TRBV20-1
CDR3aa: CSARDVREGGDEQYF

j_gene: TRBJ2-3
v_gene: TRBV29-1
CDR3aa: CSALSGNTDTQYF

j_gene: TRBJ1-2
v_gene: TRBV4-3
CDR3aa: CASSQVQGVVSYGYTF

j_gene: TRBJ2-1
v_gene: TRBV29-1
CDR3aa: CSATGPLAGGPSYNEQFF

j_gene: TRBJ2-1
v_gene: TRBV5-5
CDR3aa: CVSSATGSSYNEQFF

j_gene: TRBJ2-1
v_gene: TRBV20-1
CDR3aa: CSAPILGVLGYNEQFF

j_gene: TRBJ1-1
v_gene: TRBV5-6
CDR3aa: CASSYPGQDFMNTEAFF

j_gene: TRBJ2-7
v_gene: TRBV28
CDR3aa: CASSLFPSMAYEQYF

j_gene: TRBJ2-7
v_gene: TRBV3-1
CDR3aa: CASSPITVVYRGPYEQYF

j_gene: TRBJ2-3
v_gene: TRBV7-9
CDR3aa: CASSLQTSGGFTDTQYF

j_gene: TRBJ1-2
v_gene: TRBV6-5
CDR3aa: CASRRQGGDGYTF

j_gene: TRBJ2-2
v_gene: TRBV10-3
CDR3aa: CAITSGLGELFF

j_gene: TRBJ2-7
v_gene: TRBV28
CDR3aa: CASSLSPTYEQYF

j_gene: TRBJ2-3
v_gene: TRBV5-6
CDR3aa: CASRNLGGVPNGDTQYF

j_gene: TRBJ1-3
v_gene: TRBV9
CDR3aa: CASSGRDNSGNTKYF

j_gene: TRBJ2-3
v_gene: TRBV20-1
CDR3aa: CSASTQTLLTDTQYF

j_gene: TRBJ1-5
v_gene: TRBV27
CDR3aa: CASSLRTGLQPQHF

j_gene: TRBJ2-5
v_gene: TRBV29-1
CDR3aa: CSGYGTGIETQYF

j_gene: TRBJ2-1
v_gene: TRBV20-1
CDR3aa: CSASGRAGSYNEQFF

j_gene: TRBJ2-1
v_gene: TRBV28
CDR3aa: CASSSGTANEQFF

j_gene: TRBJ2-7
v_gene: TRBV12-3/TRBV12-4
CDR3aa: CASSGKSGISYEQYF

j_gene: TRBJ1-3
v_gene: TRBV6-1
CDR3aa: CASSQGALTSGNTIYF

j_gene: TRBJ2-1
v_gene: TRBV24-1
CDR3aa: CATSYGEREGENEQFF

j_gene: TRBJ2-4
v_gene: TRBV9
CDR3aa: CASSINKGLISEGGPKNIQYF

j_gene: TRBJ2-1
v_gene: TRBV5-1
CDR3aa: CASRERGGPYNEQFF

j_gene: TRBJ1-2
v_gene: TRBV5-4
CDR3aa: CASTPSIADYGYTF

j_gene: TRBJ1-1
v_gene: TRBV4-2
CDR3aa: CASSQEPGTNTEAFF

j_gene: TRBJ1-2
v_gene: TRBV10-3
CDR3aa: CATSRTGNNYGYTF

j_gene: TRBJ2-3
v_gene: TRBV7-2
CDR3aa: CASSFSGRSADTQYF

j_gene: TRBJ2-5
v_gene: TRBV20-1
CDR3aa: CSSDRGRSGGETQYF

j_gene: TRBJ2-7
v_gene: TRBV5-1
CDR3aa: CASSLFLAAQGYEQYF

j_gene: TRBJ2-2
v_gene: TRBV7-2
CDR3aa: CASIAGRANTGELFF

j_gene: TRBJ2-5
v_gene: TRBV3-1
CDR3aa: CASSHLRAYQETQYF

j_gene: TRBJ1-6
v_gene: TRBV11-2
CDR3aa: CASSLDSQGSLHF

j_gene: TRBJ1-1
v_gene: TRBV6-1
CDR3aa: CASGGISEAFF

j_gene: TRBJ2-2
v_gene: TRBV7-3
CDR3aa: CASSFSSGPNTGELFF

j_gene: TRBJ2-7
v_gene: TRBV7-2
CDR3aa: CASSLAGGSGYEQYF

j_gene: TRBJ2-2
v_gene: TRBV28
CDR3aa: CASRRRLAGHTGELFF

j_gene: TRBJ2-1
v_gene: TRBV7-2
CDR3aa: CASSFGGRGDEQFF

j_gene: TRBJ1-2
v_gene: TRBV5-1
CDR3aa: CASSPVDSYGYTF

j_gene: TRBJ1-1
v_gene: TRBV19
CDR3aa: CASTGGRVGTEAFF

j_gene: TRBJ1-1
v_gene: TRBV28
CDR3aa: CASSLPRDAGGSTEAFF

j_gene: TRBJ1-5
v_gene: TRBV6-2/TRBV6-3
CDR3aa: CASSYSSRRGNQPQHF

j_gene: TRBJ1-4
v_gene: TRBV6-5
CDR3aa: CARSYRGKGEKLFF

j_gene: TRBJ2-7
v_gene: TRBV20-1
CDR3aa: CSAGPPGDEQYF

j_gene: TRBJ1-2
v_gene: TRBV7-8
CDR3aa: CASSLRGRGSRGYTF

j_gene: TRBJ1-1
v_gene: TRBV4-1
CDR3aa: CASSQSPGTTEAFF